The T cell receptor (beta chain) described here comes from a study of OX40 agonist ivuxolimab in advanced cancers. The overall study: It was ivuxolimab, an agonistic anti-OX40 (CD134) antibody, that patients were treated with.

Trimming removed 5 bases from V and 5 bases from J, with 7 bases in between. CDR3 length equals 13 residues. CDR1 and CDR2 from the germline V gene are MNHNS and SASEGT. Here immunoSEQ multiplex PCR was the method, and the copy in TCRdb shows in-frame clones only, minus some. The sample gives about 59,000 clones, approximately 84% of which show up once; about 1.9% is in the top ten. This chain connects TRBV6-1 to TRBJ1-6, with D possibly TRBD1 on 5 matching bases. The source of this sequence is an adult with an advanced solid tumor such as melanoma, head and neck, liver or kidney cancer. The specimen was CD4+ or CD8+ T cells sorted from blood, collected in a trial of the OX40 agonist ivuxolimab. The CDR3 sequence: CASSRDDNSPLHF. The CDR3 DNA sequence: TGTGCCAGCAGTCGGGACGATAATTCACCCCTCCACTTT.